These 9 T cell receptor beta chains originate from one sample sequenced in a study of blood T cell repertoires in COVID-19. Clones were sequenced by immunoSEQ multiplex PCR, and TCRdb holds only the in-frame ones, with some missing. Of 230,000 or so clones listed, roughly 90% were seen once; the top ten hold roughly 2.5%. The sample comprised PBMCs or T cells enriched from blood (not recorded which). The receptor source for this set is a woman aged 25 to 39 who had recovered from COVID-19.

The genes are TRBV18 and TRBJ1-4, with D possibly matching TRBD1 (5 bases). V was clipped by 1 base and J by 4 bases, with 13 bases between them. Per the germline V gene, CDR1 is KGHSH and CDR2 is LQKENI. This CDR3 contains 16 residues. The CDR3 DNA reads as TGTGCCAGCTCACCACAGCTATCAGGGTATAATGAAAAACTGTTTTTT. Amino acid sequence: CASSPQLSGYNEKLFF.

The V call is TRBV7-2, the J call TRBJ2-3; no clear D. In germline, CDR1 is SGHTA, CDR2 FQGNSA. The V gene lost 1 base and the J gene lost 4 bases, with 6 bases spanning the gap. CDR3 length: 13 amino acids. CDR3 DNA: TGTGCCAGCAGCTTAGTCGGTTCAGATACGCAGTATTTT. Its translation is CASSLVGSDTQYF.

Here the CDR3 DNA reads TGTGCCAGTAGTATATCGGGGACTATCTACAATGAGCAGTTCTTC. Translation: CASSISGTIYNEQFF. The rearrangement uses TRBV19 and TRBJ2-1; 7 bases fit TRBD2. The V gene end was trimmed by 2 bases and the J gene end by 3 bases; junction bases not matched to a gene: 4. The CDR3 is 15 residues long. CDR1 is LNHDA and CDR2 is SQIVND in the germline V gene (reference sequence).

This clone has just a few counts. The rearrangement links TRBV3-1 (or the pseudogene TRBV3-2) to TRBJ2-7; maybe TRBD1 (5 bases). Germline CDR1 LGHDT, CDR2 YNNKEL (reference sequence). This CDR3 comprises 13 residues. V was trimmed by 5 bases and J by 2 bases, leaving 10 bases between them. The CDR3 nucleotides are TGTGCCAGCAGCAAAACAGGTGCCTACGAGCAGTACTTC. Amino acid sequence: CASSKTGAYEQYF.

The rearrangement joins TRBV27 to TRBJ2-5, with 9 bases identical to TRBD2. The CDR3 has 15 residues. The V gene's germline CDR1 is MNHEY and CDR2 SMNVEV (reference sequence). The trim removed 1 base at V and 2 bases at J, leaving 2 bases unmatched. The CDR3 loop reads CASSLWAGGQETQYF. DNA of the CDR3: TGTGCCAGCAGTTTATGGGCGGGGGGGCAAGAGACCCAGTACTTC.

This clone has a single count. The gene calls are TRBV7-8 and TRBJ2-7; 7 positions agree with TRBD1. There are 12 residues in the CDR3. The trim removed 5 bases at V and 3 bases at J, leaving 1 base unmatched. Germline V gives CDR1 SGHVS, CDR2 FQNEAQ. CDR3 DNA sequence: TGTGCCAGCAGCCGACAGGGCTACGAGCAGTACTTC. Protein: CASSRQGYEQYF.

This clone occurred a few times. This rearrangement joins TRBV7-2 to TRBJ2-1; the match to TRBD2 covers 8 bases. The germline CDR1 and CDR2 sequences are SGHTA and FQGNSA. The CDR3 spans 15 residues. V lost 1 base to trimming and J lost 5 bases; unmatched junction nucleotides: 4. The CDR3, as DNA: TGTGCCAGCAGCTTAGTCGGCGGGGGGCACAATGAGCAGTTCTTC. Translated, it gives CASSLVGGGHNEQFF.

This clone was seen a single time. This chain connects TRBV6-4 to TRBJ1-2; 8 nucleotides agree with TRBD1. The CDR3 has 13 residues. Germline V gene sequence: CDR1 MRHNA, CDR2 SNTAGT. Trimming cost V 2 bases and J 6 bases; bases outside gene matches: 2. This chain's CDR3 is CASSDTRGHGYTF. The CDR3 nucleotides read TGTGCCAGCAGTGACACCAGGGGGCATGGCTACACCTTC.

This clone was counted between two and nine times. The genes are TRBV7-8 and TRBJ1-2; D might be TRBD1 (6 bases). Germline V lookup: CDR1 SGHVS, CDR2 FQNEAQ. The V gene lost 5 bases and the J gene lost 5 bases, with 15 bases spanning the gap. The length of the CDR3 is 14 residues. In DNA, the CDR3 is TGTGCCAGCAGCCGTGACAGGCTGGCTTATGGCTACACCTTC. Protein product: CASSRDRLAYGYTF.